Described below is a single T cell receptor (beta chain) sequence and its context. These data belong to a study of sequential checkpoint blockade in melanoma. In the study overall: Each arm's sequence ended with maintenance nivolumab.

The protocol was immunoSEQ multiplex PCR, while the TCRdb copy is restricted to in-frame clones and leaves out a portion. The repertoire holds 34,000 or so clones, with roughly 84% as singletons. V lost 6 bases, J lost 3 bases, and 13 bases stayed unmatched. Germline loops: CDR1 SNHLY, CDR2 FYNNEI. The CDR3 spans 16 residues. Sample treatment: randomized to nivolumab then ipilimumab (arm A) or the reverse (arm B). Live CD3+CD8+ CD19− CD56− cells were sorted from PBMCs. The input for sequencing was CD8+ T cells sorted from blood (inferred from file names), taken from a patient given nivolumab and ipilimumab in sequence. The chain combines TRBV2 with TRBJ1-2; 7 bases match TRBD1. This sequence was found in a human donor with melanoma. CDR3 loop: CASSGDRDWGYYGYTF. The CDR3 DNA follows: TGTGCCAGCAGCGGCGACAGGGATTGGGGATACTATGGCTACACCTTC.